Presented here are 13 T cell receptor beta chains from one specimen sequenced in a study of T cell repertoires in cytomegalovirus infection. No antigens are known for them. MiXCR, applied by TCRdb to the reads, yields one record per CDR3 protein. Found here are roughly 120,000 distinct CDR3 sequences, about 9.4% of them singletons; the top ten hold roughly 31%. The sample comprised PBMCs, sequenced either directly or after in vitro stimulation (not recorded which). Source of these receptors: a human donor in good health (CMV status not recorded). Some clones in this sample may be carry-over from other donors' samples.

This clonotype has just a few counts. The V gene is TRBV20-1, the J gene TRBJ2-1; 13 bases are a match to TRBD2. The ends lost 6 bases at V and 9 bases at J; junction bases unmatched: 8. Looked up from germline, CDR1 is DFQATT and CDR2 is SNEGSKA (reference sequence). The CDR3 sequence is 14 residues long. CDR3 loop: CSATSGRAVSEQFF. The DNA of the CDR3 is TGCAGTGCCACTAGCGGGAGGGCCGTAAGTGAGCAGTTCTTC.

This clonotype was seen at least ten times. The CDR3: CASSLVRLRGAETQYF. The CDR3 region has the DNA TGTGCCAGCAGCTTAGTTAGGCTGAGAGGGGCGGAGACCCAGTACTTC. The gene calls are TRBV7-8 and TRBJ2-5; D is possibly TRBD1 or TRBD2 (5 bases each). Trimming took 1 base from V and 5 from J, leaving 17 bases between them. Germline CDR1 and CDR2: SGHVS and FQNEAQ. The CDR3 runs 16 residues.

This clonotype has just a few counts. The V gene is TRBV19, the J gene TRBJ2-7; 8 nucleotides align to TRBD1. The CDR3 covers 14 residues. The germline V gene encodes CDR1 LNHDA and CDR2 SQIVND (reference sequence). The J segment lost 2 bases and the V segment lost 5 bases, leaving 5 bases of the junction unmatched. This CDR3 is CASSPSTGAYEQYF. CDR3 nucleotide sequence: TGTGCCAGTAGTCCCTCGACAGGGGCCTACGAGCAGTACTTC.

This clonotype was seen ten or more times. CDR3 nucleotide sequence: TGTGCCAGCAGTTCCCGACAGGAAAGGGAATTAAGGTCACCCCTCCACTTT. This gives the protein CASSSRQERELRSPLHF. V usage is TRBV6-6 and J usage is TRBJ1-6, with D perhaps TRBD1 (6 bases). V was clipped by 4 bases and J by 10 bases, with 23 bases between them. This CDR3 has 17 residues. The germline CDR1 and CDR2 sequences are MNHNY and SVGAGI (reference sequence).

This clonotype was recorded at least ten times. The chain is built from TRBV7-6 and TRBJ1-3, with D hard to call. CDR3 length equals 13 residues. V was clipped by 5 bases and J by 5 bases, with 10 bases between them. CDR1 and CDR2 (germline): SGHVS, FNYEAQ. The chain's CDR3 is CASSRADRNTIYF. CDR3 DNA: TGTGCCAGCAGCCGCGCTGATAGAAACACCATATATTTT.

This clonotype was picked up many times. V gene TRBV20-1 combines with J gene TRBJ2-1; D gene uncertain. Trimming shortened V by 6 bases and J by 9 bases, and 15 bases separated the two germline ends. The CDR3 has 12 amino acids. The V gene's germline CDR1 is DFQATT and CDR2 SNEGSKA (reference sequence). In nucleotides, the CDR3 is TGCAGTGCGGAGAAGGGTCCACCTGAGCAGTTCTTC. It is translated as CSAEKGPPEQFF.

This clonotype turned up a few times. V is TRBV11-2 and J is TRBJ2-7, with 11 positions matching TRBD1. The CDR3 length is 16 residues. V lost 5 bases, J lost 0 bases, and 6 bases stayed unmatched. Germline V CDR1 and CDR2: SGHAT, FQNNGV. This CDR3 reads CASSTWGTGGSYEQYF. Here the CDR3 DNA reads TGTGCCAGCAGCACATGGGGGACAGGGGGCTCCTACGAGCAGTACTTC.

The rearrangement uses TRBV7-9 and TRBJ2-3; D is possibly TRBD2 (5 bases). CDR3 size: 13 residues. Per germline, CDR1 SEHNR and CDR2 FQNEAQ (reference sequence). V shed 5 bases and J shed 4 bases, with 10 bases lying between them. CDR3 region: CASSITGADTQYF. The CDR3 nucleotides are TGTGCCAGCAGCATTACCGGGGCAGATACGCAGTATTTT.

The sample holds a few counts of this clonotype. The chain is built from TRBV27 and TRBJ2-3; 10 bases match TRBD2. In germline, CDR1 is MNHEY, CDR2 SMNVEV (reference sequence). With V trimmed by 3 bases and J by 2 bases, 5 bases remained unmatched. The length of the CDR3 is 16 residues. The CDR3: CASSLAGTSATDTQYF. The CDR3 region has the DNA TGTGCCAGCAGTTTGGCCGGGACTAGCGCCACAGATACGCAGTATTTT.

This clonotype was recorded many times. The V call is TRBV7-8, the J call TRBJ2-2, with D tentatively TRBD2 (6 bases). Trimming took 3 bases from V and 1 from J, leaving 6 bases between them. CDR1 is SGHVS, CDR2 FQNEAQ, per germline. This CDR3 comprises 14 residues. The chain's CDR3 is CASSLEGNTGELFF. The CDR3 DNA follows: TGTGCCAGCAGCTTGGAGGGGAACACCGGGGAGCTGTTTTTT.

This clonotype appeared many times. The chain has TRBV6-2 or TRBV6-3 and TRBJ2-5, with D uncertain. Germline loops: CDR1 MNHEY, CDR2 SVGEGT. Trimming left V 6 bases short and J 1 base short, with 18 bases between. The CDR3 runs 16 residues. CDR3 coding DNA: TGTGCCAGCAGCCCACCTACGGAGCTAACCCAAGAGACCCAGTACTTC. This sequence encodes CASSPPTELTQETQYF.

This clonotype appeared many times. The chain carries TRBV30 and TRBJ2-3; no definite D call. V lost 0 bases to trimming and J lost 0 bases, with 10 bases between them. CDR3 length: 15 residues. The germline CDR1 and CDR2 sequences are GTSNPN and SVGIG (reference sequence). This CDR3 reads CAWSVWDLSTDTQYF. The CDR3 nucleotides read TGTGCCTGGAGTGTGTGGGATTTGAGCACAGATACGCAGTATTTT.

There are many counts of this clonotype. The chain carries TRBV7-2 and TRBJ1-6; D is ambiguous. Germline V gives CDR1 SGHTA, CDR2 FQGNSA. With 1 base removed from V and 9 bases from J, the gap between germline ends came to 7 bases. This CDR3 has 13 residues. The CDR3 loop reads CASSLDYGSPLHF. In DNA form, the CDR3 reads TGTGCCAGCAGCTTAGACTACGGTTCACCCCTCCACTTT.